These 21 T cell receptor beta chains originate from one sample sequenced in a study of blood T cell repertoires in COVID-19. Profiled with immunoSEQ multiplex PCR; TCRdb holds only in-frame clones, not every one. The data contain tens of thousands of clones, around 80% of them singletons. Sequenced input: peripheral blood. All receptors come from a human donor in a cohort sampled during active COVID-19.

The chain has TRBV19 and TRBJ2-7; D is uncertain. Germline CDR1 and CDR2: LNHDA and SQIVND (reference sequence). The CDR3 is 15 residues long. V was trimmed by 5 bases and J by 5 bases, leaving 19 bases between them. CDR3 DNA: TGTGCCAGTAGTCGCCTTCACGGCGGCCACGACGAGCAGTACTTC. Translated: CASSRLHGGHDEQYF.

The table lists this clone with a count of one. CDR3: CASSLTSSYEQYF. The DNA for the CDR3 is TGTGCCAGCAGTTTAACAAGCTCCTACGAGCAGTACTTC. This chain joins TRBV12-3 or TRBV12-4 and TRBJ2-7; D remains unclear. The CDR3 covers 13 residues. Deletions cut 2 bases from V and 0 bases from J, with 5 bases between.

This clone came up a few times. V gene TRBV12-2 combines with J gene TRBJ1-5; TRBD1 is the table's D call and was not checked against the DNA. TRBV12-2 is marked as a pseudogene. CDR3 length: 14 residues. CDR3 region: CASREKHSNQPQHF. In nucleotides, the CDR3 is TGTGCAAGTCGCGAAAAACATAGCAATCAGCCCCAGCATTTT.

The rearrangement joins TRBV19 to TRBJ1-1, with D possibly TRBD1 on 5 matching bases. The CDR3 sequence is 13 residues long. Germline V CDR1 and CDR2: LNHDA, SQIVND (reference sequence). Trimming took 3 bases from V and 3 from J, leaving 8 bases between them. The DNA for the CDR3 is TGTGCCAGTAGTATCTTAGGGGACACTGAAGCTTTCTTT. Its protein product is CASSILGDTEAFF. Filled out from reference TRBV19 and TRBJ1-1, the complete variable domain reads DGGITQSPKYLFRKEGQNVTLSCEQNLNHDAMYWYRQDPGQGLRLIYYSQIVNDFQKGDIAEGYSVSREKKESFPLTVTSAQKNPTAFYLCASSILGDTEAFFGQGTRLTVV.

CDR3 coding DNA: TGTGCCAGCAGCCAACAATTCTCCTACGAGCAGTACTTC. Protein product: CASSQQFSYEQYF. The chain uses TRBV3-1 (or the pseudogene TRBV3-2) and TRBJ2-7; D is uncertain. This CDR3 comprises 13 residues. CDR1 is LGHDT and CDR2 is YNNKEL in the germline V gene (reference sequence). Trimming pared 2 bases from V and 0 bases from J, leaving 5 bases between.

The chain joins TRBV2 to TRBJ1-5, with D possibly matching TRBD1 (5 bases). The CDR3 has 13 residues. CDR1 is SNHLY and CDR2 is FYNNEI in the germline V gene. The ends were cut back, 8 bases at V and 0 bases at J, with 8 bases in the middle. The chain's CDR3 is CASGADSNQPQHF. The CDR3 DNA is TGTGCCAGCGGGGCAGATAGCAATCAGCCCCAGCATTTT.

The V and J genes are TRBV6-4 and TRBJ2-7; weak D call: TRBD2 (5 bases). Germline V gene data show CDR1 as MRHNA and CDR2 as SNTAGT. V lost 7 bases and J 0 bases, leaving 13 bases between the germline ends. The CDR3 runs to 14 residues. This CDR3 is CASTTRPSSYEQYF. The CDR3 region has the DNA TGTGCCAGCACTACTAGACCGTCCTCCTACGAGCAGTACTTC.

This CDR3 reads CASSPGQTTGELFF. The CDR3 coding sequence is TGTGCCAGCAGCCCAGGACAGACCACCGGGGAGCTGTTTTTT. This chain links TRBV9 with TRBJ2-2; TRBD1 might be the D (6 bases). The CDR3 totals 14 residues. Deletions cut 4 bases from V and 4 bases from J, with 11 bases between. Germline loops: CDR1 SGDLS, CDR2 YYNGEE.

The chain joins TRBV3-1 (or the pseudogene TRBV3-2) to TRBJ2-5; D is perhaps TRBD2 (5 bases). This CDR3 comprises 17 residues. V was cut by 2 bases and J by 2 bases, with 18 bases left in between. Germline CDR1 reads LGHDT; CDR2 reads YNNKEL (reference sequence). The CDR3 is CASSQNPAGATQETQYF. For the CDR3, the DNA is TGTGCCAGCAGCCAAAATCCCGCGGGCGCCACTCAAGAGACCCAGTACTTC.

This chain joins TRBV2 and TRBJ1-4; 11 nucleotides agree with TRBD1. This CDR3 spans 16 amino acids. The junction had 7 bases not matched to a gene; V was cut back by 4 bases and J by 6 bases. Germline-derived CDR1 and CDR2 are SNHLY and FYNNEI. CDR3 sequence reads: CASSGLPGQGDEKLFF. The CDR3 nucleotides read TGTGCCAGCAGTGGACTTCCGGGACAGGGGGATGAAAAACTGTTTTTT.

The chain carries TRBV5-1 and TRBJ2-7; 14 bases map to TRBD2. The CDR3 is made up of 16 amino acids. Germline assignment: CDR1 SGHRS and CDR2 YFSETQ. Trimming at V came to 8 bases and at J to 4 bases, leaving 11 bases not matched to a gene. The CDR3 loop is CASTPLGLAGGYEQYF. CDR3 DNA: TGCGCCAGTACACCCCTCGGACTAGCGGGGGGTTACGAGCAGTACTTC.

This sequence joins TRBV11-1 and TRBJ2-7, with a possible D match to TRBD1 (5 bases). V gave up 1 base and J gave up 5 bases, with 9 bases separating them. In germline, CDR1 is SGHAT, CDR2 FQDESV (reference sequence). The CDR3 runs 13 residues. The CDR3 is CASSLGQGHEQYF. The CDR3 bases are TGTGCCAGCAGCTTAGGGCAGGGCCACGAGCAGTACTTC.

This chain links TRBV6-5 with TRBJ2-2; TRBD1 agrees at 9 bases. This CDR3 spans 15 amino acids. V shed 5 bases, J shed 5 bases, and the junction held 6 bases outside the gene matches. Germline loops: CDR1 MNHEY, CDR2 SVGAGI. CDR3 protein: CASSIQGAPTGELFF. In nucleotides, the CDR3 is TGTGCCAGCAGTATACAGGGGGCGCCGACCGGGGAGCTGTTTTTT.

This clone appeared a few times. The CDR3 sequence is CASSSNSPLHF. The CDR3 coding sequence is TGTGCCAGCAGCTCAAATTCACCCCTCCACTTT. The chain couples TRBV7-9 to TRBJ1-6; D is unclear. From germline, CDR1 is SEHNR and CDR2 FQNEAQ (reference sequence). This CDR3 comprises 11 residues. Trimming pared 4 bases from V and 7 bases from J, leaving 2 bases between.

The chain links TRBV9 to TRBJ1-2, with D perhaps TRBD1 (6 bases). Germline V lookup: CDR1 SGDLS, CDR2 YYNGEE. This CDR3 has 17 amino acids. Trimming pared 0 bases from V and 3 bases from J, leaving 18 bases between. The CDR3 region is CASSVEGGDGGYYGYTF. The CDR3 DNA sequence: TGTGCCAGCAGCGTAGAGGGAGGGGACGGGGGCTACTATGGCTACACCTTC.

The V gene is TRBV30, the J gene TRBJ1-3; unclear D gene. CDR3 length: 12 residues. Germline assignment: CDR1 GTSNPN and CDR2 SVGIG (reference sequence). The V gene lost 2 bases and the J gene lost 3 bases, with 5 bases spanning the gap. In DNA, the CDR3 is TGTGCCTGGAGTCGTCGTGGAAACACCATATATTTT. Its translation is CAWSRRGNTIYF.

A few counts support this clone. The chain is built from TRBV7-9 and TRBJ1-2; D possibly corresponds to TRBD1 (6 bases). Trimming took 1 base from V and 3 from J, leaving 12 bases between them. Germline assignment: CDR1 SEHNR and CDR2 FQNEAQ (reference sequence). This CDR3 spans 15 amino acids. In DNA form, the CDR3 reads TGTGCCAGCAGCTTAGACCCGACAGGCCACTATGGCTACACCTTC. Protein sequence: CASSLDPTGHYGYTF.

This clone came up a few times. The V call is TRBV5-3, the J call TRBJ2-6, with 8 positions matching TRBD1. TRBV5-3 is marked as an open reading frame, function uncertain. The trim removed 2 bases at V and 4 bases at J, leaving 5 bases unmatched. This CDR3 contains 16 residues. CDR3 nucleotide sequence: TGTGCCAGAAGCTTAAGGACAGGGCCCGGGGCCAACGTCCTGACTTTC. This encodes CARSLRTGPGANVLTF.

CDR3 DNA: TGTGACAAAAGCCGGGGTACATTGGGAGGACCTAATGAAAAACTGTTTTTT. This encodes CDKSRGTLGGPNEKLFF. This rearrangement joins TRBV5-3 to TRBJ1-4; D ambiguous. TRBV5-3 is flagged as an ORF with uncertain function. This CDR3 has 17 amino acids.

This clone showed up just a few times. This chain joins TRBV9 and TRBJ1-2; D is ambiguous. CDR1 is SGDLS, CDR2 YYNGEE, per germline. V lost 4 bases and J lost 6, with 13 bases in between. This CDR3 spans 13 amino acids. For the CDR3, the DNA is TGTGCCAGCAGCTGGGGTGGGGAGGATGGCTACACCTTC. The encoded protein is CASSWGGEDGYTF.

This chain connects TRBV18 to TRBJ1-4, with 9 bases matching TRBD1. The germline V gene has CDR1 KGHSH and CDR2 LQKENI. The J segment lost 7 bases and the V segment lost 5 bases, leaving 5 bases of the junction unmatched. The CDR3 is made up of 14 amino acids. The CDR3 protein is CASSSRDRAEKLFF. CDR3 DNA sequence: TGTGCCAGCTCAAGCCGGGACAGGGCTGAAAAACTGTTTTTT. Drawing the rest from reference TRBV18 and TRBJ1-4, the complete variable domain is NAGVMQNPRHLVRRRGQEARLRCSPMKGHSHVYWYRQLPEEGLKFMVYLQKENIIDESGMPKERFSAEFPKEGPSILRIQQVVRGDSAAYFCASSSRDRAEKLFFGSGTQLSVL.